This TCR beta chain originates from a study of OX40 agonist ivuxolimab in advanced cancers. About the study: Dosing consisted of intravenous ivuxolimab at 0.01 to 10 mg/kg every 2 weeks.

This CDR3 comprises 15 residues. Germline lookup yields CDR1 SGHVS and CDR2 FQNEAQ. V shed 4 bases and J shed 5 bases, with 14 bases lying between them. The table lists this clone with a count of one. Its specificity is not known. General study results and limits: Clones of CD4+ and CD8+ blood T cells grew by week 6 at doses of 0.1 to 3.0 mg/kg. Still undetermined is the antigen specificity of the expanded peripheral T cells.

Repertoires were generated with immunoSEQ multiplex PCR, while TCRdb's copy carries only in-frame clones and drops some. The data hold about 40,000 clones, with around 84% observed a single time. The specimen was CD4+ or CD8+ T cells sorted from blood, collected in a trial of the OX40 agonist ivuxolimab. The V call is TRBV7-8, the J call TRBJ2-2, with TRBD1 as a possible D gene (6 bases). The source of this sequence is an adult with an advanced solid tumor such as melanoma, head and neck, liver or kidney cancer. For the CDR3, the DNA is TGTGCCAGCAGCTCCCCCCTGGGGGCGACCGGGGAGCTGTTTTTT. Its translation is CASSSPLGATGELFF.